Listed below are T cell receptor beta chains from one sample, sequenced in a study of blood T cell repertoires in COVID-19. Profiling relied on immunoSEQ multiplex PCR, and the TCRdb table lists in-frame clones only, not all of them. The sample has 150,000 or so clones; 60% to 80% are singletons. The sequenced sample consisted of peripheral blood. The receptor source for this set is a woman in her sixties or seventies with acute or convalescent COVID-19. Each CDR3 is given with its conserved first and last residue. D genes are given only for firm matches. A clone size is listed for some rows: how often the clone was seen (once, few, many), or a class if it is expanded.

.,TRBJ2-5,TRBD2,TRBV7-6,CASSWGLAGARETQYF,TGTGCCAGCAGCTGGGGACTAGCGGGAGCAAGGGAGACCCAGTACTTC
few,TRBJ1-2,.,TRBV14,CASSQGRNYGYTF,TGTGCCAGCAGCCAGGGGAGGAACTATGGCTACACCTTC
few,TRBJ1-1,TRBD1,TRBV7-3,CASSPGQGQEAFF,TGTGCCAGCAGCCCTGGACAGGGCCAGGAAGCTTTCTTT
.,TRBJ2-7,TRBD1,TRBV6-5,CASSSWTGSYEQYF,TGTGCCAGCAGTTCTTGGACAGGCTCCTACGAGCAGTACTTC
.,TRBJ2-6,.,TRBV5-4,CASSSFPPGANVLTF,TGTGCCAGCAGCTCTTTCCCCCCTGGGGCCAACGTCCTGACTTTC
.,TRBJ2-2,.,TRBV5-8,CASSLVGQYGELFF,TGTGCCAGCAGCTTGGTGGGACAATACGGGGAGCTGTTTTTT
.,TRBJ1-2,.,TRBV12-3/TRBV12-4,CASSPRVDYGYTF,TGTGCCAGCAGTCCGAGGGTCGACTATGGCTACACCTTC
.,TRBJ1-1,TRBD1,TRBV5-1,CASSLGQGPVLNTEAFF,TGCGCCAGCAGCTTAGGACAGGGTCCTGTTCTGAACACTGAAGCTTTCTTT
.,TRBJ2-5,.,TRBV5-6,CASSLLGQTEETQYF,TGTGCCAGCAGCCTGCTGGGGCAGACGGAAGAGACCCAGTACTTC
.,TRBJ1-1,TRBD1,TRBV6-5,CASSYSGQGLSEAFF,TGTGCCAGCAGTTACTCGGGACAGGGGTTAAGTGAAGCTTTCTTT
.,TRBJ2-1,TRBD2,TRBV9,CASSPGLAGGPGYNEQFF,TGTGCCAGCAGCCCGGGACTAGCGGGGGGGCCGGGTTACAATGAGCAGTTCTTC
.,TRBJ2-1,TRBD2,TRBV4-2,CASSQDDEREGNEQFF,TGTGCCAGCAGCCAAGATGATGAGCGGGAGGGCAATGAGCAGTTCTTC
.,TRBJ2-2,TRBD2,TRBV24-1,CATRPGLAGRAGELFF,TGTGCCACGAGGCCGGGACTAGCGGGAAGGGCCGGGGAGCTGTTTTTT
.,TRBJ2-7,TRBD2,TRBV28,CASSTSSGNLYEQYF,TGTGCCAGCAGTACATCTAGCGGGAATCTCTACGAGCAGTACTTC
.,TRBJ1-4,.,TRBV28,CASIPVRGAGEKLFF,TGTGCCAGCATCCCCGTCCGGGGGGCGGGTGAAAAACTGTTTTTT
.,TRBJ2-7,TRBD2,TRBV7-2,CASSQRASGEQYF,TGTGCCAGCAGCCAAAGGGCTAGCGGGGAGCAGTACTTC
.,TRBJ2-1,TRBD1,TRBV7-9,CASRTGSSYNEQFF,TGTGCCAGCAGGACAGGGAGCTCCTACAATGAGCAGTTCTTC
few,TRBJ2-3,TRBD1,TRBV2,CASSSPGQQRFRAGTDTQYF,TGTGCCAGCAGTTCACCGGGACAGCAACGCTTCCGTGCTGGCACAGATACGCAGTATTTT
few,TRBJ1-5,TRBD1,TRBV7-2,CASSLDRGLQPQHF,TGTGCCAGCAGCTTAGACAGGGGGCTTCAGCCCCAGCATTTT
.,TRBJ2-3,.,TRBV15,CATSRGAAASTDTQYF,TGTGCCACCAGCAGAGGGGCAGCCGCTAGCACAGATACGCAGTATTTT
.,TRBJ2-3,.,TRBV19,CASSISKNTDTQYF,TGTGCCAGTAGTATATCCAAAAACACAGATACGCAGTATTTT
.,TRBJ1-2,TRBD1,TRBV7-2,CASSLAQGGRGRGYTF,TGTGCCAGCAGCTTGGCACAGGGGGGGCGCGGGCGGGGCTACACCTTC
few,TRBJ2-7,TRBD1,TRBV11-2,CASSLVRGQFYEQYF,TGTGCCAGCAGCTTAGTTCGGGGACAGTTCTACGAGCAGTACTTC
few,TRBJ2-3,.,TRBV5-1,CASSLSGVNTDTQYF,TGCGCCAGCAGCTTGTCGGGAGTGAACACAGATACGCAGTATTTT
.,TRBJ1-5,.,TRBV28,CASSLLGNQPQHF,TGTGCCAGCAGTTTACTAGGCAATCAGCCCCAGCATTTT
.,TRBJ2-3,TRBD2,TRBV5-1,CASRMAQAGGDTDTQYF,TGCGCCAGCAGGATGGCCCAGGCGGGAGGGGACACAGATACGCAGTATTTT
.,TRBJ1-2,TRBD1,TRBV2,CASSRERGQESGYTF,TGTGCCAGCTCAAGAGAAAGGGGACAGGAAAGTGGCTACACCTTC
few,TRBJ2-1,.,TRBV9,CASSVEGVGYNEQFF,TGTGCCAGCAGCGTAGAGGGAGTAGGTTACAATGAGCAGTTCTTC
.,TRBJ1-2,.,TRBV12-3/TRBV12-4,CASTDQGYGYTF,TGTGCCAGCACCGACCAGGGGTATGGCTACACCTTC
.,TRBJ1-2,TRBD1,TRBV15,CATSRRDRGHGYTF,TGTGCCACCAGCAGAAGGGACAGGGGACATGGCTACACCTTC
once,TRBJ1-2,TRBD1,TRBV5-1,CASSSPDRGYGYTF,TGCGCCAGCAGCTCCCCGGACAGGGGCTATGGCTACACCTTC
.,TRBJ2-2,.,TRBV4-1,CASSQEGTEGGELFF,TGCGCCAGCAGCCAAGAAGGAACAGAAGGAGGGGAGCTGTTTTTT
once,TRBJ2-7,TRBD1,TRBV5-1,CASSLGTGNYEQYF,TGCGCCAGCAGCTTGGGGACAGGGAACTACGAGCAGTACTTC
.,TRBJ2-7,.,TRBV25-1,CASSAGGLPYEQYF,TGTGCCAGCAGTGCCGGGGGGCTCCCCTACGAGCAGTACTTC
.,TRBJ1-2,.,TRBV12-5,CASQDNYGYTF,TGTGCTAGCCAGGATAACTATGGCTACACCTTC
.,TRBJ1-2,.,TRBV20-1,CSAKDIYGYTF,TGCAGTGCTAAGGACATTTATGGCTACACCTTC